This TCR beta chain was documented in a study of beta chain features in type 1 diabetes. General study points: Moderate but significant shortening of TCRB CDR3s was recorded in all four CD4+ subsets from Type 1 diabetes patients. Lower insertion and higher deletion counts appeared at VDJ junctions in type 1 diabetes patients. Comparison showed that naive, central memory and Treg TCRB repertoires appeared more similar among patients than among healthy donors.

Sorted populations all had greater than 95% purity. The V gene's germline CDR1 is SNHLY and CDR2 FYNNEI. Trimming stripped 3 bases from V and 5 bases from J, with 16 bases between. The CDR3 totals 15 residues. The sequenced template was cDNA made from the entire isolated RNA. TCRdb's copy holds only in-frame clones and misses some; the assay was immunoSEQ multiplex PCR. The sample holds fewer than 400,000 clones; roughly 8.8% are singletons and the top ten take over 0.95%. Details on this clone: Its antigen is not identified.

The specimen sequenced was central memory CD4+ T cells from blood. The receptor was isolated from a young man with type 1 diabetes. The chain uses TRBV2 and TRBJ2-5; the D call may be TRBD1 or TRBD2 (5 bases each). The CDR3 loop is CASSDSGRIGETQYF. CDR3 DNA sequence: TGTGCCAGCAGTGACTCGGGACGGATTGGGGAGACCCAGTACTTC.